These 16 T cell receptor beta chains were all obtained from the same sample, sequenced in a study of cytomegalovirus exposure and HLA in healthy donors. Vbeta (60) and Jbeta (13) primers were used in the PCR. The method was immunoSEQ multiplex PCR; TCRdb's version includes in-frame clones alone and lacks a portion of them. The repertoire consists of 200,000 to 250,000 clones, with about 72% occurring once and the leading ten covering approximately 3.9%. Sequenced sample: PBMCs. These receptor sequences come from a male donor in good health and CMV-seronegative.

This clone was seen a single time. The rearrangement links TRBV27 to TRBJ2-2; possibly TRBD2 for D (5 bases). The CDR3 is 18 amino acids. In germline, CDR1 is MNHEY, CDR2 SMNVEV (reference sequence). Trimming took 5 bases from V and 0 from J, leaving 19 bases between them. In DNA form, the CDR3 reads TGTGCCAGCAGTCCTCGGAGGAGGAGCGTTCCGAACACCGGGGAGCTGTTTTTT. As protein: CASSPRRRSVPNTGELFF.

The CDR3 nucleotides are TGTGCCAGCAGCGGTGGGGGCAGGCAGCCCTACGAGCAGTACTTC. Its protein product is CASSGGGRQPYEQYF. The rearrangement joins TRBV11-2 to TRBJ2-7, with D perhaps matching TRBD1 (6 bases). In germline, CDR1 is SGHAT, CDR2 FQNNGV. This CDR3 has 15 amino acids. The V gene lost 5 bases and the J gene lost 2 bases, with 16 bases spanning the gap.

The chain couples TRBV5-1 to TRBJ2-7; weak D call: TRBD1 (6 bases). The V end was cut by 7 bases, the J end by 2 bases, with 16 bases between. The germline CDR1 and CDR2 sequences are SGHRS and YFSETQ. The CDR3 covers 14 residues. The CDR3 here is CASFLGQGTYEQYF. The CDR3 DNA follows: TGCGCCAGCTTCCTAGGCCAGGGGACCTACGAGCAGTACTTC. Full variable domain (missing parts from reference TRBV5-1 and TRBJ2-7): KAGVTQTPRYLIKTRGQQVTLSCSPISGHRSVSWYQQTPGQGLQFLFEYFSETQRNKGNFPGRFSGRQFSNSRSEMNVSTLELGDSALYLCASFLGQGTYEQYFGPGTRLTVT.

On this clone itself: The sample has other DNA sequences that encode this CDR3 too. The DNA for the CDR3 is TGTGCCAGCAGCGTAGCAAGCGGGGCGTCTTACGAGCAGTACTTC. The encoded protein is CASSVASGASYEQYF. The chain combines TRBV9 with TRBJ2-7; 7 nucleotides match TRBD2. CDR3 length equals 15 residues. J lost 4 bases, V lost 0 bases, and 7 bases had no gene match. Germline-derived CDR1 and CDR2 are SGDLS and YYNGEE.

The CDR3 reads CASSGRDRGSPLHF. The CDR3 region has the DNA TGTGCCAGCAGCGGCCGGGACAGGGGTTCACCCCTCCACTTT. This chain joins TRBV9 and TRBJ1-6, with 10 nucleotides matching TRBD1. Trimming took 3 bases from V and 9 from J; bases not matched to a gene: 3. CDR3 length equals 14 residues. CDR1 SGDLS and CDR2 YYNGEE come from the germline V gene.

The chain employs TRBV19 and TRBJ2-1, with 8 bases identical to TRBD1. Losses at the gene ends were 9 bases for V and 9 bases for J; bases not matched to a gene: 7. The CDR3 loop spans 12 amino acids. Germline CDR1 reads LNHDA; CDR2 reads SQIVND (reference sequence). CDR3 bases: TGTGCCAGCAGGACAGGGTCAATTGAGCAGTTCTTC. This codes for CASRTGSIEQFF.

The V and J genes are TRBV6-6 and TRBJ2-5; the match to TRBD1 covers 7 bases. This CDR3 has 14 amino acids. From germline, CDR1 is MNHNY and CDR2 SVGAGI (reference sequence). After removal of 8 bases from V and 4 bases from J, the junction contained 10 bases not matched to a gene. The CDR3 region is CASERDRARETQYF. The CDR3 nucleotides are TGTGCCAGCGAGAGAGACAGGGCTCGAGAGACCCAGTACTTC.

This clone was seen more than once but under ten times. The genes are TRBV2 and TRBJ2-7, with 9 bases aligning to TRBD1. Trimming removed 7 bases from V and 3 bases from J; junction bases left unmatched: 13. The CDR3 runs 16 residues. CDR1 SNHLY and CDR2 FYNNEI come from the germline V gene. As DNA, the CDR3 is TGTGCCAGCACCCCTACCTTGAGACAGGGGGGCTACGAGCAGTACTTC. Amino acid sequence: CASTPTLRQGGYEQYF.

The chain couples TRBV13 to TRBJ2-5; 8 positions match TRBD2. There are 15 residues in the CDR3. V was clipped by 1 base and J by 3 bases; unmatched bases: 4. Germline loops: CDR1 PRHDT, CDR2 FYEKMQ (reference sequence). The CDR3 reads CASSLVWGLEETQYF. The DNA of the CDR3 is TGTGCCAGCAGCTTAGTATGGGGACTAGAAGAGACCCAGTACTTC.

This clone was seen only a few times. The chain uses TRBV29-1 and TRBJ2-5, with 7 nucleotides matching TRBD2. The trim removed 8 bases at V and 5 bases at J, leaving 5 bases unmatched. The CDR3 is made up of 11 amino acids. Per germline, CDR1 SQVTM and CDR2 ANQGSEA. The CDR3 here is CSPGEGETQYF. CDR3 in DNA: TGCAGCCCGGGGGAGGGGGAGACCCAGTACTTC.

The gene calls are TRBV19 and TRBJ2-7, with 12 bases aligning to TRBD2. The CDR3 is 15 residues long. J was trimmed by 2 bases and V by 6 bases; bases with no gene match: 5. Germline CDR1 is LNHDA and CDR2 is SQIVND (reference sequence). CDR3 residues: CASRKTSGGPYEQYF. The CDR3 DNA reads as TGTGCCAGTAGAAAGACTAGCGGGGGACCCTACGAGCAGTACTTC. The full variable domain, completed using reference TRBV19 and TRBJ2-7, is DGGITQSPKYLFRKEGQNVTLSCEQNLNHDAMYWYRQDPGQGLRLIYYSQIVNDFQKGDIAEGYSVSREKKESFPLTVTSAQKNPTAFYLCASRKTSGGPYEQYFGPGTRLTVT.

CDR3 coding DNA: TGTGCCAGCTCACCCCGACAGGGGAACTCCTACGAGCAGTACTTC. It specifies CASSPRQGNSYEQYF. The rearrangement uses TRBV18 and TRBJ2-7; 8 positions agree with TRBD1. Germline assignment: CDR1 KGHSH and CDR2 LQKENI. The CDR3 is made up of 15 amino acids. Trimming at V came to 3 bases and at J to 0 bases, leaving 4 bases not matched to a gene. The whole variable domain, remainder taken from reference TRBV18 and TRBJ2-7, is NAGVMQNPRHLVRRRGQEARLRCSPMKGHSHVYWYRQLPEEGLKFMVYLQKENIIDESGMPKERFSAEFPKEGPSILRIQQVVRGDSAAYFCASSPRQGNSYEQYFGPGTRLTVT.

The V call is TRBV7-3, the J call TRBJ2-3; perhaps TRBD1 as D (6 bases). Between the trimmed V and J ends, which lost 1 base and 0 bases, there was a span of 8 bases. Per the germline V gene, CDR1 is SGHTA and CDR2 is FQGTGA. There are 15 residues in the CDR3. The CDR3 spells CASSLSQGSTDTQYF. The CDR3 nucleotides read TGTGCCAGCAGCTTAAGTCAGGGGAGCACAGATACGCAGTATTTT.

This clone was seen a handful of times. V gene TRBV5-6 combines with J gene TRBJ2-7; TRBD2 might be the D (5 bases). This CDR3 comprises 16 residues. V was clipped by 7 bases and J by 2 bases, with 22 bases between them. Germline values: CDR1 SGHDT, CDR2 YYEEEE. The CDR3 bases are TGTGCCAGCGGGCCGTCCTTTGGAGGAAGCACCTACGAGCAGTACTTC. Its translation: CASGPSFGGSTYEQYF.

The genes are TRBV7-6 and TRBJ2-7; 10 positions agree with TRBD2. The germline V gene has CDR1 SGHVS and CDR2 FNYEAQ. This CDR3 is built from 14 residues. The V segment lost 6 bases and the J segment 6 bases; nucleotides outside the gene matches: 8. The DNA of the CDR3 is TGTGCCAGCAGTTCCCTAGCGGGAGCCGGCGAGCAGTACTTC. Translating it yields CASSSLAGAGEQYF.

Notes on this clone: Other DNA sequences in this sample translate to the same CDR3. This sequence joins TRBV10-2 and TRBJ1-1; D gene ambiguous. This CDR3 contains 12 residues. Trimming shortened V by 2 bases and J by 3 bases, and 4 bases separated the two germline ends. Germline CDR1 is WSHSY and CDR2 is SAAADI. CDR3 in amino acids: CASSELYTEAFF. Here the CDR3 DNA reads TGCGCCAGCAGTGAGCTTTACACTGAAGCTTTCTTT.